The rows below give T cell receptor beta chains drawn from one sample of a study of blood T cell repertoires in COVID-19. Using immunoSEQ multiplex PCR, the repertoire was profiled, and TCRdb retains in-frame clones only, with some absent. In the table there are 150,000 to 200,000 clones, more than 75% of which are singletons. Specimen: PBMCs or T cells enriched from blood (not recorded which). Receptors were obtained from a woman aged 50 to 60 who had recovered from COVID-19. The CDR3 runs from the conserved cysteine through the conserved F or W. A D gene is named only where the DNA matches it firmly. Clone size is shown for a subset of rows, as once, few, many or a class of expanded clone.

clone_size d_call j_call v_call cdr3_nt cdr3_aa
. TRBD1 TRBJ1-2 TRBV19 TGTGCCAGTATTGGGACAGGGAATTTGTATGGCTACACCTTC CASIGTGNLYGYTF
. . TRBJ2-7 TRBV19 TGTGCCGCCCAAGGAGGCCCGCAAGGAGGGTACGAGCAGTACTTC CAAQGGPQGGYEQYF
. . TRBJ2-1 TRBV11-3 TGTGCCAGCAGCTTAGGCCCTAACAATGAGCAGTTCTTC CASSLGPNNEQFF
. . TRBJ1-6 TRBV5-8 TGTGCCAGCAGCAGTACAGGGACTTCACCCCTCCACTTT CASSSTGTSPLHF
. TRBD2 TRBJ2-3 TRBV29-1 TGCAGCGCTTCAAAACCCCTAGCGGGGGGGGACAACACAGATACGCAGTATTTT CSASKPLAGGDNTDTQYF
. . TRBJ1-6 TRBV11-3 TGTGCCAGCAGCCCGGGAGCCACGCCAAATTCACCCCTCCACTTT CASSPGATPNSPLHF
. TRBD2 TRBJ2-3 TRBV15 TGTGCCACCAGCATAAGGATGGGGGGGGCAGATACGCAGTATTTT CATSIRMGGADTQYF
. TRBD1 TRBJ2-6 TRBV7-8 TGTGCCAGCCAGCCGGGACAGGGCTACTCTGGGGCCAACGTCCTGACTTTC CASQPGQGYSGANVLTF
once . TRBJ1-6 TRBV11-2 TGTGCCAGCAGCCCAAGCGGTAGCTCCTATAATTCACCCCTCCACTTT CASSPSGSSYNSPLHF
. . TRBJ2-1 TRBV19 TGTGCCAGTAGTATCGGCCTAGGACTTAGGAATGAGCAGTTCTTC CASSIGLGLRNEQFF
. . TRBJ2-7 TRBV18 TGTGCCAGCTCACCAGCAGGGTTACTTACGGTGCAGTACTTC CASSPAGLLTVQYF
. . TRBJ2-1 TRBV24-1 TGTGCCACCAGTGATAGCCTAGGCCCCAATGAGCAGTTCTTC CATSDSLGPNEQFF
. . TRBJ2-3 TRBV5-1 TGCGCCAGCAGCTTGGGCTCCACTAGCACAGATACGCAGTATTTT CASSLGSTSTDTQYF
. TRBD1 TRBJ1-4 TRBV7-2 TGTGCCAGCAGCCAGAGGTCACAGGGGACTAATGAAAAACTGTTTTTT CASSQRSQGTNEKLFF
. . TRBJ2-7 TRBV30 TGTGCCTGGAGTGTCTCTGACTCCCACGAGCAGTACTTC CAWSVSDSHEQYF
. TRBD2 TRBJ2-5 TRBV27 TGTGCCAGCAGTTTAACGGGACTAGCGGGGGAAGAGACCCAGTACTTC CASSLTGLAGEETQYF
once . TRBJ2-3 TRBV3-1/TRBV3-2 TGTGCCAGCAGCCACCAGGCTGATACGCAGTATTTT CASSHQADTQYF
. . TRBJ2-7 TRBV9 TGTGCCAGCAGCGTAGCTTCACCTACCTACGAGCAGTACTTC CASSVASPTYEQYF
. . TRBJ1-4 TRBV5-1 TGCGCCAGCAGCAGGGGGTCTAATGAAAAACTGTTTTTT CASSRGSNEKLFF
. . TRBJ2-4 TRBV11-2 TGTGCCAGCAGCCCCCCTTTAGCGGTAGTAGCCAAAAACATTCAGTACTTC CASSPPLAVVAKNIQYF
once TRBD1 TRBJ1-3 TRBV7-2 TGTGCCAGCAGCACGCGACAGGGGGCTGGAAACACCATATATTTT CASSTRQGAGNTIYF
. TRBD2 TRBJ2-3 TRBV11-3 TGTGCCAGCAGCTGGCCGAGCGGGGGGGTCGGCACAGATACGCAGTATTTT CASSWPSGGVGTDTQYF
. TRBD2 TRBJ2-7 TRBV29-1 TGCAGCGTTGAAGGTGGACTAGCGGGGGGACACGAGCAGTACTTC CSVEGGLAGGHEQYF
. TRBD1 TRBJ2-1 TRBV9 TGTGCCAGCAGCGGTGGGACAGGCTCCTACAATGAGCAGTTCTTC CASSGGTGSYNEQFF
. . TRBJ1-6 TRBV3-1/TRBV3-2 TGTGCCAGCAGCCAGGGGGGGGCTTGGGGTTCACCCCTCCACTTT CASSQGGAWGSPLHF
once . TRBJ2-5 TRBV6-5 TGTGCCAGCAAACCGCCCGGACGGGGGAAAGAGACCCAGTACTTC CASKPPGRGKETQYF
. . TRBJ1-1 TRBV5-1 TGCGCCAGCAGACAGGCCCAGGAAGCTTTCTTT CASRQAQEAFF
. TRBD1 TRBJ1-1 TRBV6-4 TGTGCCAGCAGTGATTGGACAGGTGAAGCTTTCTTT CASSDWTGEAFF
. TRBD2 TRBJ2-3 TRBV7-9 TGTGCCAGCAGTTCCTCCCTAGGTCAAACTAGCGCTAGCACAGATACGCAGTATTTT CASSSSLGQTSASTDTQYF
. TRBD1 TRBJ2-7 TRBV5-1 TGCGCCAGCAGCTCATCAGCCGGGACAGGGGTCTACGAGCAGTACTTC CASSSSAGTGVYEQYF
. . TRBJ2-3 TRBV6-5 TGTGCCTCCGATACCGTGGCAGGGTTCCAGAGAACGCAGTATTTT CASDTVAGFQRTQYF
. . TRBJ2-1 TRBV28 TGTGCCAGCAGTTTATTTATCAGGGGCGGTGAGCAGTTCTTC CASSLFIRGGEQFF
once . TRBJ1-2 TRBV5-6 TGTGCCAGCAGCCCCAGGGTGGGATACGGCTACACCTTC CASSPRVGYGYTF
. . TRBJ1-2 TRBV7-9 TGTGCCAGCAGCTTTCGGCAGACTATGGATGGCTACACCTTC CASSFRQTMDGYTF
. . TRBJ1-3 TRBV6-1 TGTGCCAGCAGTGAGCAAAGAGGCAACACCATATATTTT CASSEQRGNTIYF
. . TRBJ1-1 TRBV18 TGTGCCAGCTCTCCCAAGGCGGGGGAAGCTTTCTTT CASSPKAGEAFF
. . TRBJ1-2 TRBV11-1 TGTGCCAGCAGCCCAGACAGGCTCTATGGCTACACCTTC CASSPDRLYGYTF
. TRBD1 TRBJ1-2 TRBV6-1 TGTGCCAGCAGTGAAGGTTGGGACAGGAATAACTATGGCTACACCTTC CASSEGWDRNNYGYTF
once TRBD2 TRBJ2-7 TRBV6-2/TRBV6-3 TGTGCCAGCAGTTATCTGACTAGCGGCTCCTACGAGCAGTACTTC CASSYLTSGSYEQYF
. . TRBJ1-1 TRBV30 TGTGCCTGGGGGGGCAGGGCCATCCTAACCACAATGAACACTGAAGCTTTCTTT CAWGGRAILTTMNTEAFF
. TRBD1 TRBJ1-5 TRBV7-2 TGTGCCAGCAGCTCCTCGTGGGGACAGCCGAATCAGCCCCAGCATTTT CASSSSWGQPNQPQHF